Below are 15 T cell receptor beta chains sequenced from a single sample in a study of blood T cell repertoires in COVID-19. The repertoire was sequenced with immunoSEQ multiplex PCR; TCRdb's copy has only in-frame clones and lacks some. The table has 150,000 to 200,000 clones, 65% to 85% seen once; the top ten hold approximately 15%. The sample consisted of peripheral blood. The source is a man aged 55 to 70 with active or convalescent COVID-19.

V and J are TRBV19 and TRBJ2-1, with TRBD2 matching 10 bases. Germline loops: CDR1 LNHDA, CDR2 SQIVND (reference sequence). The CDR3 loop spans 16 amino acids. V was pared by 0 bases and J by 8 bases, with 7 bases of the junction left unmatched. CDR3 sequence reads: CASSIDLGSGRYEQFF. The CDR3 DNA follows: TGTGCCAGTAGTATAGATCTGGGTAGCGGGAGGTATGAGCAGTTCTTC.

The V call is TRBV7-3, the J call TRBJ2-3, with a weak D call TRBD2 (6 bases). This CDR3 has 13 residues. Per the germline V gene, CDR1 is SGHTA and CDR2 is FQGTGA. V dropped 6 bases and J dropped 3 bases, with 10 bases sitting between them. The CDR3 here is CASREGATDTQYF. The CDR3, as DNA: TGTGCCAGCAGGGAGGGAGCTACAGATACGCAGTATTTT.

The chain links TRBV7-9 to TRBJ1-5, with a possible D match to TRBD1 (5 bases). With 3 bases removed from V and 8 bases from J, the gap between germline ends came to 11 bases. Per germline, CDR1 SEHNR and CDR2 FQNEAQ (reference sequence). The CDR3 spans 13 residues. The CDR3 nucleotides are TGTGCCAGCAGCTTTGGCGAGGACAAGCCCCAGCATTTT. This translates into CASSFGEDKPQHF.

The count of this clone is one. The chain is built from TRBV7-8 and TRBJ1-5; D may be TRBD1 (5 bases). The germline gives CDR1 SGHVS, CDR2 FQNEAQ. This CDR3 spans 14 amino acids. Trimming took 5 bases from V and 5 from J, leaving 13 bases between them. The CDR3 sequence: CASSLIQGDQPQHF. CDR3 DNA: TGTGCCAGCAGCCTTATTCAGGGCGATCAGCCCCAGCATTTT.

In this sample, this clone turned up once. V usage is TRBV24-1 and J usage is TRBJ2-5; 7 nucleotides align to TRBD1. This CDR3 is 13 amino acids long. Germline values: CDR1 KGHDR, CDR2 SFDVKD. V trimming: 10 bases; J trimming: 1 base; junction bases outside the gene matches: 5. In DNA, the CDR3 is TGTGCCACTGCCTCAGGGGGCCAAGAGACCCAGTACTTC. Residues: CATASGGQETQYF.

The V call is TRBV25-1, the J call TRBJ2-1; 15 bases align to TRBD2. Germline CDR1 is MGHDK and CDR2 is SYGVNS. The CDR3 totals 16 residues. V shed 4 bases, J shed 4 bases, and the junction held 2 bases outside the gene matches. CDR3 DNA sequence: TGTGCCAGCAGTGGGACTAGCGGGAGGGGGTACAATGAGCAGTTCTTC. Its translation is CASSGTSGRGYNEQFF.

The V and J genes are TRBV5-6 and TRBJ2-7; D is ambiguous. The CDR3 consists of 12 residues. V lost 4 bases, J lost 3 bases, and 8 bases lay in between. Looked up from germline, CDR1 is SGHDT and CDR2 is YYEEEE. CDR3 in amino acids: CASSLANYEQYF. The CDR3 DNA reads TGTGCCAGCAGCCTCGCGAACTACGAGCAGTACTTC.

The V and J genes are TRBV18 and TRBJ2-7; TRBD1 agrees at 7 bases. Germline V gene sequence: CDR1 KGHSH, CDR2 LQKENI. Trimming at V came to 4 bases and at J to 7 bases, leaving 7 bases not matched to a gene. The CDR3 spans 13 residues. The CDR3 coding sequence is TGTGCCAGCTCACTTGGGACAGCTGTGGAGCAGTACTTC. As protein: CASSLGTAVEQYF. Together with reference TRBV18 and TRBJ2-7, the CDR3 gives the full variable domain: NAGVMQNPRHLVRRRGQEARLRCSPMKGHSHVYWYRQLPEEGLKFMVYLQKENIIDESGMPKERFSAEFPKEGPSILRIQQVVRGDSAAYFCASSLGTAVEQYFGPGTRLTVT.

The V and J genes are TRBV6-5 and TRBJ2-7; 8 nucleotides align to TRBD1. V gave up 8 bases and J gave up 4 bases; unmatched junction bases: 4. Germline V gene lookup returns CDR1 MNHEY and CDR2 SVGAGI. CDR3 length: 12 amino acids. The CDR3 is CASWTGRYEQYF. DNA for the CDR3: TGTGCCAGCTGGACAGGGAGGTACGAGCAGTACTTC.

This rearrangement joins TRBV6-2 or TRBV6-3 to TRBJ1-1; 8 positions match TRBD1. The CDR3 has 17 amino acids. The V gene end was trimmed by 4 bases and the J gene end by 5 bases; junction bases not matched to a gene: 15. The germline gives CDR1 MNHEY, CDR2 SVGEGT. The CDR3 coding sequence is TGTGCCAGCAGTTCCATCGGGTTCGGACAGGGTGGAACTGAAGCTTTCTTT. It codes for CASSSIGFGQGGTEAFF.

This chain connects TRBV9 to TRBJ1-2, with D perhaps TRBD1 (5 bases). Trimming stripped 0 bases from V and 2 bases from J, with 5 bases between. Germline assignment: CDR1 SGDLS and CDR2 YYNGEE. This CDR3 comprises 13 residues. The CDR3 is CASSVDRNYGYTF. DNA of the CDR3: TGTGCCAGCAGCGTAGACAGGAACTATGGCTACACCTTC. The variable domain in full, with the rest retrieved from reference TRBV9 and TRBJ1-2, is DSGVTQTPKHLITATGQRVTLRCSPRSGDLSVYWYQQSLDQGLQFLIQYYNGEERAKGNILERFSAQQFPDLHSELNLSSLELGDSALYFCASSVDRNYGYTFGSGTRLTVV.

The chain joins TRBV28 to TRBJ1-4; D may be TRBD1 (5 bases). This CDR3 has 15 residues. Germline lookup yields CDR1 MDHEN and CDR2 SYDVKM. The germline V and J ends were trimmed by 4 bases and 7 bases, with 16 bases remaining between them. This CDR3 is CASSSGGGVREKLFF. As DNA, the CDR3 is TGTGCCAGCAGTTCAGGTGGGGGGGTGCGTGAAAAACTGTTTTTT.

The chain links TRBV5-1 to TRBJ1-4, with 8 bases lining up with TRBD1. The CDR3 runs to 14 residues. The J segment lost 8 bases and the V segment lost 4 bases, leaving 7 bases of the junction unmatched. Germline-derived CDR1 and CDR2 are SGHRS and YFSETQ. The CDR3: CASSQDREGEKLFF. The CDR3 DNA is TGCGCCAGCAGCCAGGACAGGGAAGGCGAAAAACTGTTTTTT.

This clone came up once. V gene TRBV7-9 combines with J gene TRBJ1-4; tentative D call: TRBD1 (6 bases). The CDR3 loop spans 13 amino acids. Germline-derived CDR1 and CDR2 are SEHNR and FQNEAQ (reference sequence). Trimming took 5 bases from V and 6 from J, leaving 10 bases between them. The CDR3 DNA reads TGTGCCAGCAGCGCCTACAGGGATGAAAAACTGTTTTTT. This sequence encodes CASSAYRDEKLFF.

This rearrangement joins TRBV7-3 to TRBJ2-2, with D possibly matching TRBD2 (6 bases). The CDR3 is made up of 16 amino acids. Germline V gene sequence: CDR1 SGHTA, CDR2 FQGTGA. Trimming pared 5 bases from V and 7 bases from J, leaving 20 bases between. DNA of the CDR3: TGTGCCAGCAGCCCATCGGGACTGGCTAACCACGGGGAGCTGTTTTTT. Amino acids: CASSPSGLANHGELFF.